The sample holds one count of the clone carrying this TCR beta chain. The target antigen is unknown. The data derive from a study of T cell responses to AZD1222 COVID-19 vaccine. Overall study results and limits: The study sampled repertoires only after the peak T cell response. CD4 TCRs linked to vaccination spanned spike, dominating at 160-218 and 743-854.

Sequencing was performed with immunoSEQ multiplex PCR; in TCRdb, only in-frame clones are kept and a portion is missing. The table lists 110,000 to 150,000 clones, roughly 93% of them singletons. The sequence derives from an adult who received the AZD1222 COVID-19 vaccine. The sample in question was peripheral blood, obtained 28 days after the second AZD1222 dose.

DNA for the CDR3: TGTGCCCCCGGGTGCGGATATCAGCCCCAGCATTTT. Protein product: CAPGCGYQPQHF. V gene TRBV6-5 combines with J gene TRBJ1-5; D is unclear. CDR1 and CDR2 (germline): MNHEY, SVGAGI. The CDR3 contains 12 residues. Trimming removed 11 bases at V and 5 bases at J, with 13 bases between.